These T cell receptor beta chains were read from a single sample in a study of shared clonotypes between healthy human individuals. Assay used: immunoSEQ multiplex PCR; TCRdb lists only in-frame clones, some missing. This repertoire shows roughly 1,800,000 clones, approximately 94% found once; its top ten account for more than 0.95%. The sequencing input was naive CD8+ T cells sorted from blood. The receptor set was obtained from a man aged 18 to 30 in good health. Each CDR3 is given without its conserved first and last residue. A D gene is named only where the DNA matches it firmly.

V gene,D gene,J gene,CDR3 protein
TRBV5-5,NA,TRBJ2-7,ASSREPHEQY
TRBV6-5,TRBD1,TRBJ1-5,ASSSTGVNQPQH
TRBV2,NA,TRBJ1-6,ASSENGMVDSPLH
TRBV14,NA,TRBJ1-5,ASPLPNQPQH
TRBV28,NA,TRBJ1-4,ASSLYRPGEELNEKLF
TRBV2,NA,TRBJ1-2,ASSQLTPVDGYT
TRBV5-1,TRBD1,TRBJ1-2,ASSFGGTGEDYGYT
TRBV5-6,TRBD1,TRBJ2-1,ASSLPRGSSYNEQF
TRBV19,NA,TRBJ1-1,ASSERGYPTHGGTEAF
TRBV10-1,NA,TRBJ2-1,ASSARDSTYNEQF
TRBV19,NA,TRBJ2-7,ASSIDPYEQY
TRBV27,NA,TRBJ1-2,ASSLMGGDNYGYT
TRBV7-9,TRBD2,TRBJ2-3,ASSLRTSKNTDTQY
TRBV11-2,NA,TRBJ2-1,ASSDRDGSNEQF
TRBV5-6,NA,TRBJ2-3,ASSFPGQTDTQY
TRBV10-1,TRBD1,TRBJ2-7,ASFPRGDRLASRGEQY
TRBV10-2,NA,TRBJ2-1,ASSEGADSTYNEQF
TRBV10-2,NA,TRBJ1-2,ASSAGEGKDYGYT